The sequence of this T cell receptor beta chain was determined in a study of neoadjuvant nivolumab and ipilimumab in lung cancer. Looking at the study overall: Patients got nivolumab 3 mg/kg on days 1, 15 and 29; combination added ipilimumab 1 mg/kg day 1. Study findings and constraints: Pretherapy blood TCR richness correlated positively with resected tumor richness. TCR clonality did not significantly correlate with pathologic tumor regression.

The ends lost 3 bases at V and 8 bases at J; junction bases unmatched: 7. This CDR3 has 15 residues. Per germline, CDR1 MGHRA and CDR2 YSYEKL. On this clone itself: Its antigen is not identified.

Only in-frame clones appear in the TCRdb table, and some are missing; sequencing was by immunoSEQ multiplex PCR. This sample has 10,000 to 15,000 clones, with almost 96% found just once. This specimen was peripheral blood, taken after neoadjuvant nivolumab, alone or with ipilimumab, at or shortly before surgery. The source is an adult with non-small cell lung cancer. The rearrangement links TRBV4-1 to TRBJ1-2; 12 bases align to TRBD1. The CDR3 DNA follows: TGCGCCAGCAGCCAGTCGGGACAGGGGGCTTTGGGCTACACCTTC. As protein: CASSQSGQGALGYTF.